This TCR beta chain was recorded in a study of blood T cell repertoires in COVID-19. Whole-study context: COVID-19 samples from acute and convalescent phases originated in the United States, Italy and Spain. T cells, B-cell-depleted T cells, or PBMCs supplied cDNA or gDNA.

Authors' methods: Reference gene primer amplification yielded estimated nucleated cell counts. Profiled with immunoSEQ multiplex PCR; TCRdb holds only in-frame clones, not every one. The V and J calls and clone size come from that table; D and trimming were worked out from the DNA. The data hold 90,000 to 150,000 clones, with roughly 80% observed a single time. Trimming cost V 1 base and J 3 bases, with 7 bases left between them. The CDR3 loop spans 14 amino acids. The germline V gene has CDR1 LGHNA and CDR2 YSLEER. Sequencing was performed on peripheral blood. The chain is built from TRBV4-3 and TRBJ2-1; a weak D match, TRBD2 (5 bases). This TCR derives from a man in his 70s with acute or convalescent COVID-19. CDR3 sequence (DNA): TGCGCCAGCAGCCAAGTGGGGAGCTACAATGAGCAGTTCTTC. Translating gives CASSQVGSYNEQFF.